One and the same sample provided the 9 T cell receptor beta chains below, sequenced in a study of T cell responses to AZD1222 COVID-19 vaccine. TCRdb's copy holds only in-frame clones and misses some; the assay was immunoSEQ multiplex PCR. The top ten hold roughly 0.6% of the sample, which has about 270,000 clones, approximately 94% seen once. The source was peripheral blood, collected 28 days after the second AZD1222 dose. These receptor sequences come from an adult who received the AZD1222 COVID-19 vaccine.

V gene TRBV3-1 (or the pseudogene TRBV3-2) combines with J gene TRBJ2-7; unclear D gene. Germline lookup yields CDR1 LGHDT and CDR2 YNNKEL (reference sequence). V shed 4 bases and J shed 0 bases, with 13 bases lying between them. CDR3 size: 15 residues. CDR3 residues: CASSRAAAFSYEQYF. The DNA of the CDR3 is TGTGCCAGCAGCCGGGCGGCAGCCTTCTCCTACGAGCAGTACTTC.

V usage is TRBV7-2 and J usage is TRBJ2-5; D may be TRBD1 (6 bases). Germline values: CDR1 SGHTA, CDR2 FQGNSA. V gave up 7 bases and J gave up 1 base, with 13 bases separating them. The CDR3 loop spans 14 amino acids. DNA of the CDR3: TGTGCCAGCATCCGGAGAGGGGGCCAAGAGACCCAGTACTTC. Translated: CASIRRGGQETQYF.

V usage is TRBV3-1 (or the pseudogene TRBV3-2) and J usage is TRBJ2-7, with 7 bases lining up with TRBD1. Germline loops: CDR1 LGHDT, CDR2 YNNKEL (reference sequence). The CDR3 is 14 residues long. With V trimmed by 1 base and J by 7 bases, 7 bases remained unmatched. CDR3 loop: CASSQVGQEREQYF. The CDR3 DNA reads TGTGCCAGCAGCCAAGTAGGACAGGAGAGAGAGCAGTACTTC.

This sequence joins TRBV6-5 and TRBJ1-1; D remains unclear. This CDR3 has 13 amino acids. V lost 7 bases, J lost 0 bases, and 9 bases lay in between. Per the germline V gene, CDR1 is MNHEY and CDR2 is SVGAGI. CDR3 residues: CASTAQMNTEAFF. CDR3 sequence (DNA): TGTGCCAGCACCGCGCAGATGAACACTGAAGCTTTCTTT.

Comments on this clone: The junction departs from the called germline gene at one end, perhaps through a read error. The gene calls are TRBV12-3 or TRBV12-4 and TRBJ2-7, with 7 bases identical to TRBD2. CDR3 length: 12 amino acids. Written as DNA, the CDR3 is TGTGCCAGCAGTGTGGGACTATGGGGACTGCACTTC. Translated: CASSVGLWGLHF.

The chain joins TRBV4-1 to TRBJ2-5; D gene uncertain. The ends were cut back, 0 bases at V and 9 bases at J, with 8 bases in the middle. The CDR3 consists of 12 residues. CDR1 MGHRA and CDR2 YSYEKL come from the germline V gene. This CDR3 reads CASSQDWSSQYF. CDR3 nucleotide sequence: TGCGCCAGCAGCCAAGATTGGAGCTCCCAGTACTTC.

The gene calls are TRBV14 and TRBJ1-6, with D perhaps matching TRBD1 (6 bases). The CDR3 has 15 residues. Trimming left V 1 base short and J 9 bases short, with 13 bases between. CDR1 is SGHDN, CDR2 FVKESK, per germline. This CDR3 is CASSQGYREISPLHF. The CDR3 DNA is TGTGCCAGCAGCCAAGGTTACAGGGAAATTTCACCCCTCCACTTT.

This sequence joins TRBV9 and TRBJ2-7; 8 nucleotides match TRBD2. This CDR3 has 15 amino acids. V lost 3 bases, J lost 0 bases, and 5 bases stayed unmatched. Germline values: CDR1 SGDLS, CDR2 YYNGEE. This CDR3 reads CASSEGSGVSYEQYF. The CDR3 nucleotides are TGTGCCAGCAGCGAGGGTAGCGGGGTCTCCTACGAGCAGTACTTC.

The chain employs TRBV9 and TRBJ1-2, with 8 bases fitting TRBD1. V shed 7 bases, J shed 4 bases, and the junction held 12 bases outside the gene matches. Germline CDR1 is SGDLS and CDR2 is YYNGEE. The CDR3 has 15 amino acids. The DNA of the CDR3 is TGTGCCAGCGGCGCGGGACAGGATTCTTCCTATGGCTACACCTTC. It translates to CASGAGQDSSYGYTF.